A single T cell receptor beta chain is shown here with its context. This clonotype was counted a few times. The specificity of this receptor is unknown. Per-nucleotide qualities are absent, and no much larger clonotype sits a single base away. TCR cDNA was synthesized by 5'RACE template switching, through which a universal primer site and unique molecular identifiers were introduced. cDNA synthesis was primed from both the TCR alpha and TCR beta constant segments. Two PCR steps were used to amplify libraries, with sample barcodes and sequencing adapters being added in the second step. Sequencing of libraries was done on Illumina HiSeq 2500 (2x100 bp) or NovaSeq (2x150 bp). Processing in the source paper ran as follows. MIGEC was used to demultiplex reads and collapse the reads into UMI consensus sequences, and MiXCR was used for V(D)J alignment. Using edgeR on replicate PBMC samples, clonotypes were called vaccine-responding if FDR was below 0.01 and the log2 fold change was above 5 up to day 15. Bulk clonotypes were assigned CD4 or CD8 identity according to which sequenced CD4 or CD8 repertoire held them at higher abundance. The public reads were reprocessed in TCRdb via fastp at Q25 and MiXCR, keeping in-frame beta chains. When rows share a CDR3 protein, they turn into one entry using the most common DNA and genes. V and J calls and clone size were set by TCRdb, not the authors. The sample table contains hundreds of thousands of distinct CDR3 sequences; only one count was recorded for about a sixth of them. The ten top clones hold roughly a sixth of the sample.

The data were obtained in a study of T cells after yellow fever vaccination (dated by TCRdb to about 2019). About the investigation overall: The SMART-Seq v4 Ultra Low Input RNA kit was used to prepare libraries from fractions with low cell numbers. Blood samples were taken at several timepoints before and after primary and secondary immunization, and bulk PBMC replicates and cell subsets were isolated. Two healthy male donors made up the cohort, one aged 18 to 30 years and the other aged 30 to 39 years. To follow T-cell clones before and after primary and booster YFV17D yellow fever vaccination, bulk TCR alpha and beta repertoires were sequenced over time. The research as a whole found: Computational filtering was needed because FACS-sorted repertoires could contain abundant contaminating clonotypes from the bulk population. After the booster, most of the clones that had expanded following primary vaccination were detected again (roughly 96% of CD4 and 88% of CD8), which suggests that memory was broadly maintained. Because the study included only two donors, the extent to which the findings can be generalized is limited. A small fraction of clonotypes showed up in both the CD4 and CD8 compartments, probably as a result of convergent recombination. Compared with the primary T-cell response, the secondary T-cell response was weaker but faster, peaking on day 5 rather than day 15.

The junction carries 13 bases between V and J, which are trimmed by 5 bases and 2 bases respectively. CDR1 and CDR2, looked up from the germline V gene (reference sequence), are DFQATT and SNEGSKA. The CDR3 contains 13 residues, cysteine and valine counted. Just the 39-base CDR3 DNA is kept, in frame starting at base 1. This specimen's treatment or condition label, per the study, means: live attenuated yellow fever vaccine strain. At each blood-draw timepoint, two biological replicates of bulk PBMCs were collected. PBMCs were isolated from peripheral blood using a standard Ficoll-Paque protocol. TriZol was used to extract RNA from bulk PBMCs, CD4 and CD8 fractions, and dextramer-positive and dextramer-negative fractions.

The chain joins TRBV20-1 to TRBJ2-7; the D region possibly corresponds to TRBD1 (6 bases align). The source was PBMCs, collected about 5 days after the first yellow fever vaccination. The sequence was obtained from a man between 18 and 35 years old who received the YFV17D yellow fever vaccine. The CDR3 reads as follows: CSAQSDRTYEQYV. The base sequence is TGCAGTGCTCAATCGGACAGAACCTACGAGCAGTACGTC.